One sample yielded the 15 T cell receptor beta chains listed below, sequenced in a study of neoadjuvant anti-PD-1 for oral cavity cancer. The repertoire was sequenced with immunoSEQ multiplex PCR; TCRdb's copy has only in-frame clones and lacks some. The profile covers roughly 10,000 clones, with approximately 72% appearing a single time and roughly 4.5% taken by the ten largest. Time point meaning: after neoadjuvant nivolumab, at surgical resection. The sequencing used PBMCs, collected after nivolumab (anti-PD-1) treatment. These receptors were obtained from a person aged 40 to 85 with oral cavity squamous cell carcinoma.

The chain recombines TRBV25-1 with TRBJ2-3; TRBD1 agrees at 9 bases. Trimming cost V 4 bases and J 3 bases; bases outside gene matches: 8. This CDR3 is built from 16 residues. Germline CDR1 is MGHDK and CDR2 is SYGVNS. CDR3 in DNA: TGTGCCAGCAGTGGGAGGGGACAGGGCTTGACAGATACGCAGTATTTT. Amino acids: CASSGRGQGLTDTQYF.

The J gene is TRBJ1-2, the V gene TRBV4-1, with D possibly matching TRBD1 (5 bases). V was clipped by 3 bases and J by 8 bases, with 10 bases between them. Germline V gene sequence: CDR1 MGHRA, CDR2 YSYEKL. The CDR3 spans 12 residues. CDR3 residues: CASSHPRGGYTF. CDR3 coding DNA: TGCGCCAGCAGCCATCCGAGGGGCGGCTACACCTTC.

This clone has only a few counts. The chain couples TRBV9 to TRBJ2-1; 11 positions agree with TRBD2. The trim removed 0 bases at V and 9 bases at J, leaving 8 bases unmatched. The germline V gene encodes CDR1 SGDLS and CDR2 YYNGEE. The length of the CDR3 is 16 residues. The CDR3 DNA sequence: TGTGCCAGCAGCGTAGTGGGGTCGACTAGCGGGGCTGAGCAGTTCTTC. Residues: CASSVVGSTSGAEQFF.

The rearrangement uses TRBV23-1 and TRBJ2-7; unclear D gene. TRBV23-1 is an ORF; its function is uncertain. The CDR3 contains 9 residues. The chain's CDR3 is CASSQNVAV. CDR3 coding DNA: TGCGCCAGCAGTCAAAATGTCGCCGTT.

The rearrangement uses TRBV5-1 and TRBJ2-2, with 9 bases identical to TRBD1. The V and J ends lost 2 bases and 5 bases, in that order; junction bases with no gene match: 10. CDR1 and CDR2 from the germline V gene are SGHRS and YFSETQ. The CDR3 is 17 residues long. This chain's CDR3 is CASSFNRGQSGTGELFF. The CDR3 nucleotides read TGCGCCAGCAGCTTTAACAGGGGGCAGTCGGGGACCGGGGAGCTGTTTTTT.

The rearrangement uses TRBV5-4 and TRBJ2-2, with TRBD1 matching over 7 bases. Germline-derived CDR1 and CDR2 are SGHNT and YYREEE (reference sequence). This CDR3 has 15 amino acids. V lost 4 bases and J lost 4; bases outside the gene matches: 7. Here the CDR3 reads CASSRTGEGTGELFF. DNA of the CDR3: TGTGCCAGCAGCCGAACAGGGGAAGGCACCGGGGAGCTGTTTTTT.

The chain combines TRBV19 with TRBJ2-7; D ambiguous. Germline V gene sequence: CDR1 LNHDA, CDR2 SQIVND (reference sequence). V was clipped by 6 bases and J by 3 bases, with 6 bases between them. The CDR3 has 11 amino acids. The CDR3 DNA is TGTGCCAGTAGCTCGGACTACGAGCAGTACTTC. It specifies CASSSDYEQYF.

A few counts support this clone. V usage is TRBV7-2 and J usage is TRBJ1-1; D might be TRBD1 (5 bases). The germline gives CDR1 SGHTA, CDR2 FQGNSA. Trimming cost V 5 bases and J 3 bases, with 13 bases left between them. The CDR3 length is 14 residues. In nucleotides, the CDR3 is TGTGCCAGCAGCCCCACCCAGGGATACACTGAAGCTTTCTTT. Translated: CASSPTQGYTEAFF.

This clone was found once. J is TRBJ1-4 and V is TRBV27, with D unresolved. Looked up from germline, CDR1 is MNHEY and CDR2 is SMNVEV (reference sequence). This CDR3 comprises 15 residues. V lost 5 bases, J lost 8 bases, and 18 bases lay in between. CDR3 nucleotide sequence: TGTGCCAGCAGTGTTCCGGGCGCTTCGTCCGAAAAACTGTTTTTT. Translated: CASSVPGASSEKLFF.

This sequence joins TRBV28 and TRBJ2-1; 12 nucleotides align to TRBD2. Germline-derived CDR1 and CDR2 are MDHEN and SYDVKM. This CDR3 has 16 amino acids. V shed 5 bases, J shed 4 bases, and the junction held 6 bases outside the gene matches. This chain's CDR3 is CASSHLAGGPYNEQFF. DNA of the CDR3: TGTGCCAGCAGTCACCTAGCGGGAGGGCCTTACAATGAGCAGTTCTTC.

The chain recombines TRBV7-9 with TRBJ2-5; 7 bases are shared with TRBD2. CDR1 is SEHNR and CDR2 is FQNEAQ in the germline V gene (reference sequence). The CDR3 loop spans 16 amino acids. The J segment lost 1 base and the V segment lost 1 base, leaving 6 bases of the junction unmatched. Here the CDR3 reads CASSLEAGLLQETQYF. In DNA form, the CDR3 reads TGTGCCAGCAGCTTAGAAGCGGGGCTTCTCCAAGAGACCCAGTACTTC.

The chain links TRBV2 to TRBJ2-2, with 7 positions matching TRBD1. The V and J ends lost 10 bases and 1 base, in that order; junction bases with no gene match: 9. This CDR3 contains 15 residues. Germline V gene sequence: CDR1 SNHLY, CDR2 FYNNEI. This CDR3 reads CATKWRTGNTGELFF. DNA of the CDR3: TGTGCCACCAAATGGCGGACAGGGAACACCGGGGAGCTGTTTTTT.

This clone has a handful of counts. J is TRBJ1-6 and V is TRBV5-6; 7 nucleotides match TRBD1. V lost 4 bases and J lost 0; bases outside the gene matches: 4. Germline V lookup: CDR1 SGHDT, CDR2 YYEEEE. The CDR3 has 16 residues. CDR3 DNA: TGTGCCAGCAGCCCGGACAGGAGCTCCTATAATTCACCCCTCCACTTT. Residues: CASSPDRSSYNSPLHF.

The chain recombines TRBV13 with TRBJ2-1; the D is unclear. CDR1 is PRHDT, CDR2 FYEKMQ, per germline (reference sequence). The V gene lost 1 base and the J gene lost 6 bases, with 16 bases spanning the gap. The CDR3 extends over 16 amino acids. The CDR3 is CASSLAQKLPVNEQFF. The CDR3 coding sequence is TGTGCCAGCAGCTTAGCCCAGAAACTCCCCGTCAATGAGCAGTTCTTC. Full variable domain (rest looked up from reference TRBV13 and TRBJ2-1): AAGVIQSPRHLIKEKRETATLKCYPIPRHDTVYWYQQGPGQDPQFLISFYEKMQSDKGSIPDRFSAQQFSDYHSELNMSSLELGDSALYFCASSLAQKLPVNEQFFGPGTRLTVL.

The rearrangement links TRBV7-2 to TRBJ2-5; TRBD2 matches at 11 bases. Looked up from germline, CDR1 is SGHTA and CDR2 is FQGNSA. The CDR3 runs 17 residues. The J segment lost 2 bases and the V segment lost 3 bases, leaving 8 bases of the junction unmatched. The DNA for the CDR3 is TGTGCCAGCAGCTTCCGACTAGCGGGACGAATACAAGAGACCCAGTACTTC. This gives the protein CASSFRLAGRIQETQYF.